This T cell receptor (beta chain) comes out of a study of beta chain features in type 1 diabetes. About the research overall: Cell yields, gender and age were comparable in patients and healthy donors.

This clone has more than one count but fewer than ten. The germline CDR1 and CDR2 sequences are SNHLY and FYNNEI. Trimming cost V 9 bases and J 3 bases; bases outside gene matches: 14. The CDR3 contains 15 residues. The sequenced template was cDNA made from the entire isolated RNA. It was found that naive, central memory and regulatory T cell samples averaged about 3.57 million reads. Method: immunoSEQ multiplex PCR; TCRdb's copy keeps in-frame clones and lacks some. The profile shows about 410,000 clones, about 14% of them singletons. Averaging around 120 mL, one heparinised blood draw was given by each donor. CD45RO/CCR7/CD25/CD127/CD95/CD27 sorting isolated CD4+ naive, central memory, regulatory and stem cell-like memory cells.

The rearrangement links TRBV2 to TRBJ2-7; 7 bases are shared with TRBD1. The receptor's source is a young man in good health. Material: naive CD4+ T cells from blood. CDR3: CARGNGGQERYEQYF. CDR3 in DNA: TGTGCCAGGGGTAACGGTGGACAGGAGCGCTACGAGCAGTACTTC.